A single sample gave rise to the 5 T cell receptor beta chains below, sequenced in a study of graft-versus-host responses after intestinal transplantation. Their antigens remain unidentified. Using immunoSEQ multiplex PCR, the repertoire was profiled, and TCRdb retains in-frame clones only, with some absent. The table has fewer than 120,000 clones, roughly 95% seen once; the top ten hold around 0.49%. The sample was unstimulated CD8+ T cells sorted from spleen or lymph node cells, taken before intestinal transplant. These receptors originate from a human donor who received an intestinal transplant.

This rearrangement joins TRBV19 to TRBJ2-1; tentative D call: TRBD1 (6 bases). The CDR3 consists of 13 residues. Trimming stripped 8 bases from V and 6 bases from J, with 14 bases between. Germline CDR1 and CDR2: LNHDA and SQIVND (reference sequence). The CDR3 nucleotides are TGTGCCAGTTCCCTCCCAGGGGTCAATGAGCAGTTCTTC. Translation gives CASSLPGVNEQFF.

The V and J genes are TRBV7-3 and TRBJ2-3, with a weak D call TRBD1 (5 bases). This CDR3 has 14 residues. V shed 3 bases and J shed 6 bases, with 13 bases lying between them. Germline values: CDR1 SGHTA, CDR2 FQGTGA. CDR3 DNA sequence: TGTGCCAGCAGCTTGTTGGCTGGGGCCGATACGCAGTATTTT. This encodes CASSLLAGADTQYF.

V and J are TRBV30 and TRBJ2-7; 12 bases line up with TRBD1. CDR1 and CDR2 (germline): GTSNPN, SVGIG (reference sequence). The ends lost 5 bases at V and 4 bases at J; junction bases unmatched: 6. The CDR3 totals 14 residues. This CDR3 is CAWQGTGGAYEQYF. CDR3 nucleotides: TGTGCCTGGCAAGGGACAGGGGGCGCGTACGAGCAGTACTTC.

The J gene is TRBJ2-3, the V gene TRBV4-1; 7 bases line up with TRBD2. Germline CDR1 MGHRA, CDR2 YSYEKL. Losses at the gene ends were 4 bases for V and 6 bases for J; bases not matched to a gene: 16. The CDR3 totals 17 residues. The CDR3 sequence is CASSPLGVPGGGDTQYF. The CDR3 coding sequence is TGCGCCAGCAGCCCGCTAGGGGTGCCGGGGGGAGGGGATACGCAGTATTTT.

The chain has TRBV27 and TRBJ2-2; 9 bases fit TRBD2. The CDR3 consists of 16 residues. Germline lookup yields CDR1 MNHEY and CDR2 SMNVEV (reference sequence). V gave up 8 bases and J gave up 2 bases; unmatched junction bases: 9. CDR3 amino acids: CASGRGGLKNTGELFF. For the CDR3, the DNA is TGTGCCAGCGGGCGGGGGGGATTAAAAAACACCGGGGAGCTGTTTTTT.